This T cell receptor beta chain was captured in a study of blood T cells in healthy people across ages (dated by TCRdb to the mid-2010s). With respect to the entire study: In model experiments, template switching captured about one uniquely barcoded TCR beta cDNA molecule for every two T cells. To track age-related changes in TCR beta repertoire diversity, the study relied on deep sequencing normalized with unique cDNA molecular identifiers. Four age groups were formed from the donors: young (average approximately 16 years), middle-aged (approximately 40), aged (approximately 60) and long-lived (approximately 78). Using the same blood draw, the study looked at two additional independent replicas of 1 million unique cDNA reads for two donors, one aged 18 to 29 and the other aged 80 or older.

Remarks on this clonotype: No antigen is known for it. No per-base quality is available; no much larger clone lies one base away.

Donors were 30 to 45 systemically healthy Caucasian individuals from Russia aged roughly 6 to 95 years. Around 10 milliliters of peripheral blood were collected from each donor into EDTA-treated Vacutainer tubes. Ficoll-Paque density-gradient centrifugation was used to isolate PBMCs, with at least 7 million per sample. Total RNA was extracted from PBMCs with Trizol reagent, with at least 6 micrograms obtained per sample. Naive CD45RAhigh/CD27high T cell percentages were measured by flow cytometry on a PBMC aliquot from every donor. The library was prepared using 5' RACE. Instrument used: Illumina HiSeq 2500. A second roughly 6 to 11 cycle PCR used a sample-barcoded 5' primer and a J-beta primer mix. Each TCR beta cDNA molecule received a unique molecular identifier from a template-switch 5' adaptor carrying 12 random nucleotides. Each sample yielded at least 3 million CDR3-containing paired-end reads. First-strand cDNA was synthesized from all RNA with the Mint cDNA synthesis kit, primed by a TRBC-specific oligonucleotide. After uracil-DNA glycosylase treatment, a first 18-cycle PCR used universal primers M1SS and BC2_uni_R on all cDNA. Per the authors' processing: Normalization of each sample was performed by random selection of 1 million high-quality reads, each carrying a distinct molecular identifier. Instead of being binned into consensus sequences, reads that shared molecular identifiers were thrown out. MiTCR, set to a Q25 quality threshold and the strictest error-elimination algorithm, was used for CDR3 identification, clonotype clustering and error correction. A nonparametric unseen species model using Euler transformation provided a lower-bound estimate of total TCR beta diversity. TCRdb cleaned the public reads at Q25 with fastp, built clones with MiXCR and kept in-frame beta chains. Each CDR3 protein gets just one entry, which takes the most common genes and DNA from the rows behind it. The V and J calls were determined by TCRdb, not by the authors. The sample table contains approximately 960,000 distinct CDR3 sequences; only one count was recorded for under 35% of them. The ten largest make up around 9.6% of the sample.

The paper as a whole reports these results and caveats: Compared with the aged group, more naive CD4+ T cells, fewer expanded clones and increased TCR diversity were shown by the long-lived group, suggesting age selection. Bulk unsorted PBMC profiling prevented conclusive comparison of naive and antigen-experienced compartments. Because donor CMV infection status was unknown, age-related changes in expanded clonotypes were potentially confounded. Estimates of total diversity based on one million sequenced T cells were considered lower bounds and underestimates. As age increased, observed TCR beta diversity per million T cells dropped in a roughly linear way, and a significant reduction was already evident by age 40. The percentage of naive T cells measured by flow cytometry correlated strongly with observed TCR beta diversity.

The same data also contributed to another study, on T cells of mothers and their children. As the second publication notes: Donors were nine systemically healthy Caucasian individuals: three mothers and their six children. cDNA synthesis used all of the extracted RNA, with around 1.6 ug of RNA in each 15 ul reaction. In the second PCR, the M1S primer added sample barcodes and 2-4 random nucleotides. Each mother yielded over 10 million TCR beta CDR3 reads and each child a few million reads. In both related and unrelated pairs, thymic selection shapes the output of TCR recombination in a similar way, with inherited differences having only a minor effect. Related mother-child pairs always showed normalized repertoire overlap that was slightly higher than in unrelated mother-child pairs, though the difference was never significant. Persistent microchimeric T cell clones were not detected, at a sensitivity of approximately 100 clones per million clonotypes. The study used deep NGS to compare TCR beta repertoires of mothers and children, seeking features distinguishing related mother-child pairs from unrelated individuals. The mean age was 40 +/- 4 years for the mothers and approximately 11 +/- 4 years for the children. After adapter ligation was performed with NEBNext reagents, the libraries were sequenced on an Illumina HiSeq 2000 with 100+100 nt paired-end reads. To avoid cross-contamination, the mother libraries and the child libraries were prepared a month apart and sequenced in separate runs. Each donor had between roughly 450,000 and 2,100,000 distinct TCR beta clonotypes identified. Naive TCR beta clonotypes were estimated from low-frequency clonotypes matched to each donor's FACS-determined naive share, without sorting.

This TCR was recovered from a woman in her 40s in good health. Specimen: blood.

The CDR3 region reads CASSVSRAGEQYF. The nucleotide sequence reads as follows: TGTGCCAGCAGTGTCTCCAGGGCAGGCGAGCAGTACTTC. Recombination joined TRBV2 with TRBJ2-7; TRBD1 could be the D gene, as 5 bases match. The junction shows trimming of 4 bases on V and 6 bases on J, plus 13 bases between the germline ends. From its cysteine to its phenylalanine, the CDR3 spans 13 amino acids. Only the CDR3 DNA is retained, 39 bases long and in frame from the first base. The germline V gene yields SNHLY for CDR1 and FYNNEI for CDR2.